This T cell receptor beta chain was observed in a study of brain T cells in children with intractable seizures. The data were produced by immunoSEQ multiplex PCR, yet TCRdb's version contains in-frame clones alone and is incomplete. This table holds some 62,000 clones, 90% to 96% found once. This clone appeared a single time. Before surgery, patients took at least one anti-epileptic drug. Germline CDR1 reads MDHEN; CDR2 reads SYDVKM. Trimming removed 5 bases at V and 0 bases at J, with 8 bases between. The CDR3 loop spans 14 amino acids. Here the sequenced sample was peripheral blood, taken at surgery. The rearrangement joins TRBV28 to TRBJ2-1; D is undetermined. The sequence was collected from a boy under two years old with focal cortical dysplasia and intractable seizures. The CDR3 sequence: CASSRPGSYNEQFF. Here the CDR3 DNA reads TGTGCCAGCAGTCGACCTGGCTCCTACAATGAGCAGTTCTTC.